One sample yielded the 5 T cell receptor beta chains listed below, sequenced in a study of cytomegalovirus exposure and HLA in healthy donors. The PCR employed 60 Vbeta primers together with 13 Jbeta primers. TCRdb's copy holds only in-frame clones and misses some; the assay was immunoSEQ multiplex PCR. The sample holds about 170,000 clones, less than 85% seen once. The specimen sequenced was PBMCs. All receptors derive from a man aged 18 to 30 in good health and CMV-seronegative.

The sample holds one count of this clone. The V call is TRBV6-1, the J call TRBJ1-4, with D perhaps matching TRBD1 (6 bases). The germline V gene encodes CDR1 MNHNS and CDR2 SASEGT. Deletions cut 4 bases from V and 9 bases from J, with 18 bases between. CDR3 length: 15 residues. As DNA, the CDR3 is TGTGCCAGCAGTGGGGGAGGGGGGGGAATCAAAAAACTGTTTTTT. It yields the protein CASSGGGGGIKKLFF.

The genes are TRBV13 and TRBJ2-5, with 9 positions matching TRBD1. Trimming cost V 5 bases and J 4 bases; bases outside gene matches: 8. The CDR3 loop spans 15 amino acids. Germline CDR1 PRHDT, CDR2 FYEKMQ (reference sequence). Written as DNA, the CDR3 is TGTGCCAGCAGCCCTGAGGGACAGGGCGGAGAGACCCAGTACTTC. As protein: CASSPEGQGGETQYF.

This clone was counted a single time. J is TRBJ2-5 and V is TRBV30; 8 bases match TRBD2. The junction had 5 bases not matched to a gene; V was cut back by 4 bases and J by 4 bases. The CDR3 totals 13 residues. The germline V gene encodes CDR1 GTSNPN and CDR2 SVGIG (reference sequence). This CDR3 is CAWTSGYSETQYF. Written as DNA, the CDR3 is TGTGCCTGGACTAGCGGGTACTCAGAGACCCAGTACTTC.

The chain recombines TRBV9 with TRBJ1-1, with 7 positions matching TRBD1. Germline V gene lookup returns CDR1 SGDLS and CDR2 YYNGEE. CDR3 length equals 15 residues. The trim removed 0 bases at V and 6 bases at J, leaving 8 bases unmatched. The CDR3 here is CASSVGDSRSPEAFF. CDR3 DNA: TGTGCCAGCAGCGTAGGGGACAGCAGAAGTCCTGAAGCTTTCTTT. Full variable domain (outside the CDR3, taken from reference TRBV9 and TRBJ1-1): DSGVTQTPKHLITATGQRVTLRCSPRSGDLSVYWYQQSLDQGLQFLIQYYNGEERAKGNILERFSAQQFPDLHSELNLSSLELGDSALYFCASSVGDSRSPEAFFGQGTRLTVV.

V and J are TRBV7-2 and TRBJ1-5; 9 nucleotides align to TRBD1. V dropped 5 bases and J dropped 7; count of bases not matched to a gene: 6. The CDR3 has 14 amino acids. Germline loops: CDR1 SGHTA, CDR2 FQGNSA. CDR3 bases: TGTGCCAGCAGCCTACAGGGGGCAGGACAGCCCCAGCATTTT. Its translation: CASSLQGAGQPQHF.